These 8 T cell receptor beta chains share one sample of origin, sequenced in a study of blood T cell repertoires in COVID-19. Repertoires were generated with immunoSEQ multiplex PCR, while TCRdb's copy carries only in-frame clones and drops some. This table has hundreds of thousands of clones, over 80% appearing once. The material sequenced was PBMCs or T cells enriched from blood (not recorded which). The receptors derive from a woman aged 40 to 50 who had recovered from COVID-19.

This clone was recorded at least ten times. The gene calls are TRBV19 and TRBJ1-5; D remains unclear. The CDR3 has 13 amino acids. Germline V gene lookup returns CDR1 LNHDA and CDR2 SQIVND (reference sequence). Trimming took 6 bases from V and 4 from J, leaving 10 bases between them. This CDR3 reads CASRGQVNQPQHF. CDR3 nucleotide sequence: TGTGCCAGTAGGGGTCAGGTTAATCAGCCCCAGCATTTT.

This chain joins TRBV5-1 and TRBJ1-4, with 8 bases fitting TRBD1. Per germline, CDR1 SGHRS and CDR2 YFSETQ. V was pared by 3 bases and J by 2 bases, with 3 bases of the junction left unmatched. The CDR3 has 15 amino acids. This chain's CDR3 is CASSSGDRTNEKLFF. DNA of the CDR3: TGCGCCAGCAGCTCCGGGGACAGGACTAATGAAAAACTGTTTTTT.

The CDR3 DNA reads TGTGCCAGCCGAACTACTAGCGGGCGGGAGACCCAGTACTTC. This codes for CASRTTSGRETQYF. The chain couples TRBV28 to TRBJ2-5, with 9 bases aligning to TRBD2. J gave up 5 bases and V 8 bases, and 9 bases lay outside the gene matches. Per the germline V gene, CDR1 is MDHEN and CDR2 is SYDVKM. The CDR3 is made up of 14 amino acids.

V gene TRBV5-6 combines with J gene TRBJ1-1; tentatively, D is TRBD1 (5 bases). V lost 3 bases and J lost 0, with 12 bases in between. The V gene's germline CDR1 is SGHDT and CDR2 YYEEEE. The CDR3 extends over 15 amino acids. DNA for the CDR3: TGTGCCAGCAGCTCGGGACTGAGCATGAACACTGAAGCTTTCTTT. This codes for CASSSGLSMNTEAFF.

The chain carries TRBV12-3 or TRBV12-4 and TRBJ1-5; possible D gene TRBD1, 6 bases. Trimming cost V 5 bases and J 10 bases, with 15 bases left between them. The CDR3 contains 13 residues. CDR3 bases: TGTGCCAGCAGTCTTGACAGGAAGGGCCCCCAGCATTTT. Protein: CASSLDRKGPQHF.

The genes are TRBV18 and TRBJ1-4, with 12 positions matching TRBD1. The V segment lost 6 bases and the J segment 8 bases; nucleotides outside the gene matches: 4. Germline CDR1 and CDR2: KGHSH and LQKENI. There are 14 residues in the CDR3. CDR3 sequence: CASSAGTGGEKLFF. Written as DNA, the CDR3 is TGTGCCAGCTCGGCCGGGACAGGGGGCGAAAAACTGTTTTTT.

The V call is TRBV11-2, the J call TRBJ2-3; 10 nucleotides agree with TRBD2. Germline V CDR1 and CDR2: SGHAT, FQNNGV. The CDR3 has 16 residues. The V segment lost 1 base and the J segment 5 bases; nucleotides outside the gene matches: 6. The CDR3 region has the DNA TGTGCCAGCAGCTTAGGGCTAGCGGGAGTTCAAGATACGCAGTATTTT. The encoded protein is CASSLGLAGVQDTQYF.

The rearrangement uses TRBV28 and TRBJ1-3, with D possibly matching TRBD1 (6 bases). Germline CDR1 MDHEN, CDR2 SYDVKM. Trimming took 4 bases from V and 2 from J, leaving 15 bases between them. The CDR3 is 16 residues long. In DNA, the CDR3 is TGTGCCAGCAGTTCCCCGGACAGTTCCCCTGGAAACACCATATATTTT. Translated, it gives CASSSPDSSPGNTIYF.